These 9 T cell receptor beta chains were all obtained from the same sample, sequenced in a study of blood T cells in healthy people across ages. A sample-barcoded 5' primer and a J-beta primer mix were used in a second PCR of roughly 7 to 11 cycles. Using its own MiXCR run on the 5' RACE reads, TCRdb lists one record per CDR3 protein. The sample holds under 1,000,000 distinct CDR3 sequences, 35% to 60% seen once. What was sequenced was blood. These receptors all come from a man older than 75 in good health.

This clonotype appeared a few times. The rearrangement links TRBV29-1 to TRBJ1-4; D is perhaps TRBD1 (5 bases). The germline V gene has CDR1 SQVTM and CDR2 ANQGSEA. This CDR3 comprises 13 residues. Trimming took 5 bases from V and 4 from J, leaving 11 bases between them. This CDR3 is CSVSRDGNEKLFF. The CDR3, as DNA: TGCAGCGTTTCCCGGGACGGTAATGAAAAACTGTTTTTT.

This clonotype appeared many times. The chain has TRBV20-1 and TRBJ2-7, with D perhaps matching TRBD2 (6 bases). CDR1 is DFQATT, CDR2 SNEGSKA, per germline (reference sequence). V was clipped by 0 bases and J by 7 bases, with 13 bases between them. This CDR3 comprises 13 residues. The CDR3 sequence: CSAREGGKVEQYF. DNA of the CDR3: TGCAGTGCTAGAGAGGGAGGAAAGGTGGAGCAGTACTTC.

This chain uses TRBV5-1 with TRBJ2-2, with unresolved D. This CDR3 region has 16 residues. The V end was cut by 0 bases, the J end by 0 bases, with 9 bases between. Germline lookup yields CDR1 SGHRS and CDR2 YFSETQ. The CDR3 reads CASSLVASANTGELFF. The CDR3 nucleotides are TGCGCCAGCAGCTTGGTAGCTAGTGCGAACACCGGGGAGCTGTTTTTT.

The chain joins TRBV10-3 to TRBJ2-7; D unclear. The CDR3 consists of 13 residues. V lost 1 base to trimming and J lost 6 bases, with 10 bases between them. The germline CDR1 and CDR2 sequences are ENHRY and SYGVKD. CDR3 coding DNA: TGTGCCATCAGTGAGTTAGAAGGTAGCGAGCAGTACTTC. This codes for CAISELEGSEQYF.

The CDR3 DNA reads as TGTGCCATCAGGTCTAGCGAGGACCAAGAGACCCAGTACTTC. Translated: CAIRSSEDQETQYF. The V gene is TRBV10-3, the J gene TRBJ2-5, with D possibly matching TRBD2 (6 bases). The CDR3 extends over 14 amino acids. V was clipped by 6 bases and J by 0 bases, with 11 bases between them. CDR1 is ENHRY, CDR2 SYGVKD, per germline.

This chain connects TRBV18 to TRBJ2-1; 13 bases are shared with TRBD2. V lost 3 bases and J lost 4; bases outside the gene matches: 3. CDR1 is KGHSH and CDR2 is LQKENI in the germline V gene. This CDR3 has 16 residues. DNA of the CDR3: TGTGCCAGCTCACCTGGACTAGCGGGAGCATACAATGAGCAGTTCTTC. This gives the protein CASSPGLAGAYNEQFF.

This clonotype occurred a few times. The chain carries TRBV11-2 and TRBJ2-1, with 12 bases matching TRBD2. The CDR3 sequence is 16 residues long. Germline V gene data show CDR1 as SGHAT and CDR2 as FQNNGV. Losses at the gene ends were 5 bases for V and 6 bases for J; bases not matched to a gene: 8. Here the CDR3 DNA reads TGTGCCAGCAGCCAACCGACTAGCGGGAGAATCAATGAGCAGTTCTTC. Amino acid sequence: CASSQPTSGRINEQFF.

The rearrangement links TRBV29-1 to TRBJ2-5, with 8 nucleotides matching TRBD2. Germline assignment: CDR1 SQVTM and CDR2 ANQGSEA. CDR3 size: 17 residues. The J segment lost 4 bases and the V segment lost 3 bases, leaving 16 bases of the junction unmatched. In DNA form, the CDR3 reads TGCAGCGTTGACAGGGGATTGGGGACTAGTGTCCCAGAGACCCAGTACTTC. Encoded protein: CSVDRGLGTSVPETQYF.

V gene TRBV20-1 combines with J gene TRBJ2-4; 8 nucleotides match TRBD1. Germline lookup yields CDR1 DFQATT and CDR2 SNEGSKA (reference sequence). The CDR3 totals 15 residues. The V segment lost 6 bases and the J segment 0 bases; nucleotides outside the gene matches: 7. CDR3 residues: CSAPRQGPAKNIQYF. CDR3 bases: TGCAGTGCACCCAGACAGGGGCCAGCCAAAAACATTCAGTACTTC.